This TCR beta chain originates from a study of T cell changes during pregnancy in multiple sclerosis. The table came from immunoSEQ multiplex PCR; TCRdb's copy has only in-frame clones and leaves some out. The data contain approximately 100,000 clones, 80% to 95% of them singletons. This CDR3 is 14 amino acids long. Germline V gene data show CDR1 as SNHLY and CDR2 as FYNNEI. V lost 6 bases to trimming and J lost 4 bases; unmatched junction nucleotides: 5. This chain uses TRBV2 with TRBJ2-3, with 9 bases lining up with TRBD1. Sequences were derived from peripheral blood, sampled after pregnancy. The receptor's source is a female donor with multiple sclerosis, enrolled in a pregnancy study. CDR3 nucleotide sequence: TGTGCCAGCAGCGCGGACAGGGGCGCAGATACGCAGTATTTT. Translated, it gives CASSADRGADTQYF.